What follows are 11 T cell receptor beta chains derived from one specimen sequenced in a study of blood T cell repertoires in COVID-19. Data came from immunoSEQ multiplex PCR; TCRdb stores just in-frame clones and leaves some out. In the table there are tens of thousands of clones, 86% of which are singletons. Sequenced: peripheral blood. The receptors were sampled from a man aged 60 to 69 with acute or convalescent COVID-19.

The chain is built from TRBV5-4 and TRBJ2-2; 13 nucleotides agree with TRBD2. Germline V lookup: CDR1 SGHNT, CDR2 YYREEE (reference sequence). After removal of 3 bases from V and 6 bases from J, the junction contained 5 bases not matched to a gene. This CDR3 has 16 amino acids. CDR3 coding DNA: TGTGCCAGCAGCTCGGGGACTAGCGGGAAAGCCGGGGAGCTGTTTTTT. Its protein product is CASSSGTSGKAGELFF.

V usage is TRBV7-2 and J usage is TRBJ2-3; the match to TRBD1 covers 7 bases. The V and J ends lost 5 bases and 2 bases, in that order; junction bases with no gene match: 7. The germline V gene has CDR1 SGHTA and CDR2 FQGNSA. CDR3 length: 15 amino acids. CDR3: CASSLVGGTTDTQYF. CDR3 coding DNA: TGTGCCAGCAGCCTAGTAGGGGGCACCACAGATACGCAGTATTTT.

The chain combines TRBV7-8 with TRBJ1-3, with 9 bases matching TRBD1. The J segment lost 0 bases and the V segment lost 2 bases, leaving 17 bases of the junction unmatched. The germline CDR1 and CDR2 sequences are SGHVS and FQNEAQ. The CDR3 length is 21 residues. The DNA of the CDR3 is TGTGCCAGCAGCTTATGGACCGGGACAGGGAATCACCAGAACTCTGGAAACACCATATATTTT. It encodes CASSLWTGTGNHQNSGNTIYF.

This clone showed up just once. The genes are TRBV9 and TRBJ1-2, with TRBD1 matching over 7 bases. Germline V gene lookup returns CDR1 SGDLS and CDR2 YYNGEE. Trimming took 3 bases from V and 0 from J; bases not matched to a gene: 5. The CDR3 is made up of 15 amino acids. The CDR3 spells CASSGYRGTNYGYTF. The CDR3 DNA reads as TGTGCCAGCAGCGGCTACAGGGGAACTAACTATGGCTACACCTTC.

The sample holds a few counts of this clone. V and J are TRBV7-8 and TRBJ2-7; 11 nucleotides match TRBD2. Germline CDR1 SGHVS, CDR2 FQNEAQ. The junction had 8 bases not matched to a gene; V was cut back by 1 base and J by 3 bases. The CDR3 is 17 amino acids. CDR3 DNA: TGTGCCAGCAGCTTAGGGGCCGGGACTAGCGGATTCTACGAGCAGTACTTC. Translated: CASSLGAGTSGFYEQYF.

A single count supports this clone. J is TRBJ1-2 and V is TRBV10-3; 8 positions agree with TRBD1. The trim removed 11 bases at V and 6 bases at J, leaving 11 bases unmatched. The CDR3 is 13 amino acids. The germline CDR1 and CDR2 sequences are ENHRY and SYGVKD. CDR3 loop: CASTSGTGDGYTF. CDR3 coding DNA: TGTGCCTCAACCTCTGGGACAGGAGATGGCTACACCTTC.

The J gene is TRBJ2-2, the V gene TRBV6-5; 9 bases are shared with TRBD2. J was trimmed by 6 bases and V by 8 bases; bases with no gene match: 7. This CDR3 contains 14 residues. The germline V gene has CDR1 MNHEY and CDR2 SVGAGI. DNA of the CDR3: TGTGCCAGCGGAGCCTTAGCGGGGGCCGGGGAGCTGTTTTTT. Amino acids: CASGALAGAGELFF.

V and J are TRBV29-1 and TRBJ1-4; 7 positions match TRBD1. Per germline, CDR1 SQVTM and CDR2 ANQGSEA. The CDR3 covers 12 residues. V was pared by 6 bases and J by 5 bases, with 3 bases of the junction left unmatched. CDR3 coding DNA: TGCAGCGTGGGACAGAAGAATGAAAAACTGTTTTTT. Its translation: CSVGQKNEKLFF.

The chain recombines TRBV9 with TRBJ2-5, with D perhaps TRBD2 (5 bases). V was clipped by 1 base and J by 5 bases, with 15 bases between them. Germline CDR1 and CDR2: SGDLS and YYNGEE. There are 15 residues in the CDR3. The CDR3 DNA reads as TGTGCCAGCAGCGTACTCGGGGATGGTGGGGAGACCCAGTACTTC. Its protein is CASSVLGDGGETQYF.

This clone has a handful of counts. The V and J genes are TRBV29-1 and TRBJ2-7; D perhaps matches TRBD2 (7 bases). The ends were cut back, 7 bases at V and 6 bases at J, with 19 bases in the middle. Germline V lookup: CDR1 SQVTM, CDR2 ANQGSEA. The CDR3 extends over 13 amino acids. The CDR3 is CSAEGGGVSEQYF. The CDR3 nucleotides read TGCAGCGCCGAGGGGGGGGGCGTCTCCGAGCAGTACTTC.

This chain connects TRBV5-1 to TRBJ2-3, with D possibly TRBD2 on 5 matching bases. This CDR3 is 14 amino acids long. The germline CDR1 and CDR2 sequences are SGHRS and YFSETQ. The V end lost 3 bases, the J end lost 6 bases, and 14 bases lay between the germline ends. The CDR3 loop is CASSSEARWDTQYF. CDR3 in DNA: TGCGCCAGCAGCTCGGAGGCCCGATGGGATACGCAGTATTTT.